This T cell receptor (beta chain) originates from a study of cytomegalovirus exposure and HLA in healthy donors. The PCR made use of 60 Vbeta and 13 Jbeta primers. Authors' processing steps: The authors later counted approximately 80 million unique TCR beta chains, roughly 10 million of them shared. The protocol was immunoSEQ multiplex PCR, while the TCRdb copy is restricted to in-frame clones and leaves out a portion. The D gene and trimming were derived from the DNA, and the V and J assignments and clone size from that table. The repertoire holds about 130,000 clones, approximately 82% seen once, with 2% to 3% in the top ten. General study points: It was taken for granted in presence/absence analyses that sequencing depth across donors was roughly uniform.

This CDR3 has 14 amino acids. After removal of 6 bases from V and 7 bases from J, the junction contained 11 bases not matched to a gene. Germline CDR1 reads MNHEY; CDR2 reads SVGAGI. This clone has more than one count but fewer than ten. Its specificity is unknown. V gene TRBV6-5 combines with J gene TRBJ2-7; 8 bases line up with TRBD1. The sequencing input was PBMCs. The TCR originated in a man in his fifties or sixties in good health and CMV-seronegative. The CDR3 bases are TGTGCCAGCAGCTACGGGACAGGCGTGGCGGAGCAGTACTTC. Protein: CASSYGTGVAEQYF.